One sample yielded the 20 T cell receptor beta chains listed below, sequenced in a study of T cell responses to AZD1222 COVID-19 vaccine. The data were produced by immunoSEQ multiplex PCR, yet TCRdb's version contains in-frame clones alone and is incomplete. The table includes 150,000 to 200,000 clones, approximately 92% detected once. Sequencing was performed on peripheral blood, taken on day 0 of AZD1222 vaccination. The receptors shown here come from an adult in good health.

V gene TRBV5-4 combines with J gene TRBJ2-5, with TRBD1 identical over 10 bases. Trimming cost V 4 bases and J 0 bases; bases outside gene matches: 3. Germline values: CDR1 SGHNT, CDR2 YYREEE (reference sequence). This CDR3 has 15 residues. Here the CDR3 reads CASSLGQGNQETQYF. The CDR3 nucleotides read TGTGCCAGCAGCCTGGGACAGGGGAACCAAGAGACCCAGTACTTC.

The chain carries TRBV7-6 and TRBJ1-1; 11 bases line up with TRBD1. Trimming removed 6 bases from V and 0 bases from J; junction bases left unmatched: 3. Germline assignment: CDR1 SGHVS and CDR2 FNYEAQ. This CDR3 contains 15 residues. CDR3 in DNA: TGTGCCAGCAGTCGGGACAGGGGGATGAACACTGAAGCTTTCTTT. This sequence encodes CASSRDRGMNTEAFF.

The V call is TRBV2, the J call TRBJ1-5; D call uncertain. Between the trimmed V and J ends, which lost 2 bases and 0 bases, there was a span of 14 bases. The CDR3 is 17 amino acids. The germline gives CDR1 SNHLY, CDR2 FYNNEI. CDR3 sequence: CASSEYETDNSNQPQHF. As DNA, the CDR3 is TGTGCCAGCAGTGAATATGAGACTGACAATAGCAATCAGCCCCAGCATTTT.

This clone was observed once. The rearrangement uses TRBV6-6 and TRBJ2-1, with 12 bases that match TRBD2. Germline V lookup: CDR1 MNHNY, CDR2 SVGAGI (reference sequence). With V trimmed by 5 bases and J by 7 bases, 6 bases remained unmatched. This CDR3 has 15 amino acids. The CDR3 reads CASSGTTSGRNEQFF. The CDR3 region has the DNA TGTGCCAGCAGTGGGACGACTAGCGGGAGAAATGAGCAGTTCTTC.

The genes are TRBV30 and TRBJ2-7; D not resolved. The CDR3 loop spans 14 amino acids. Per the germline V gene, CDR1 is GTSNPN and CDR2 is SVGIG (reference sequence). V shed 1 base and J shed 3 bases, with 13 bases lying between them. The CDR3 loop is CAWSGLRGSYEQYF. DNA of the CDR3: TGTGCCTGGAGTGGGTTGCGCGGAAGCTACGAGCAGTACTTC.

The chain employs TRBV28 and TRBJ1-2; no definite D call. The CDR3 length is 12 residues. Germline V gene sequence: CDR1 MDHEN, CDR2 SYDVKM. Between the trimmed V and J ends, which lost 1 base and 4 bases, there was a span of 4 bases. CDR3 sequence (DNA): TGTGCCAGCAGTTTATCAGGCTATGGCTACACCTTC. Amino acid sequence: CASSLSGYGYTF.

This chain uses TRBV6-2 or TRBV6-3 with TRBJ1-1; 7 bases fit TRBD1. The CDR3 sequence is 15 residues long. Trimming took 4 bases from V and 0 from J; bases not matched to a gene: 5. Germline CDR1 is MNHEY and CDR2 is SVGEGT. The CDR3 region has the DNA TGTGCCAGCAGTTCCAACAGGGGAATGAACACTGAAGCTTTCTTT. Translating gives CASSSNRGMNTEAFF.

The V call is TRBV2, the J call TRBJ2-3; 14 positions match TRBD2. Germline V gene sequence: CDR1 SNHLY, CDR2 FYNNEI. The trim removed 4 bases at V and 1 base at J, leaving 1 base unmatched. This CDR3 is built from 16 residues. CDR3 amino acids: CASSAGLAGGTDTQYF. The DNA for the CDR3 is TGTGCCAGCAGTGCGGGACTAGCGGGAGGCACAGATACGCAGTATTTT.

In this sample, this clone turned up many times. The V and J genes are TRBV6-1 and TRBJ1-2, with D maybe TRBD1 (5 bases). Trimming shortened V by 1 base and J by 8 bases, and 17 bases separated the two germline ends. The CDR3 runs to 15 residues. From germline, CDR1 is MNHNS and CDR2 SASEGT. CDR3 coding DNA: TGTGCCAGCAGTGAAGGTACAGGCCGTGGAGGGGGCTACACCTTC. It translates to CASSEGTGRGGGYTF.

This clone was recorded only once. For the CDR3, the DNA is TGTGCCAGCAGTCCGGGGACCGGCTACACCTTC. It is translated as CASSPGTGYTF. V usage is TRBV2 and J usage is TRBJ1-2; D possibly corresponds to TRBD1 (5 bases). The CDR3 totals 11 residues. Germline V gene data show CDR1 as SNHLY and CDR2 as FYNNEI. The V end lost 5 bases, the J end lost 8 bases, and 9 bases lay between the germline ends.

V usage is TRBV25-1 and J usage is TRBJ1-1; D gene ambiguous. V dropped 1 base and J dropped 4 bases, with 7 bases sitting between them. The CDR3 is 13 amino acids. The V gene's germline CDR1 is MGHDK and CDR2 SYGVNS. The CDR3 coding sequence is TGTGCCAGCAGTGAATCCGGAGGCACTGAAGCTTTCTTT. Its translation: CASSESGGTEAFF.

This chain uses TRBV19 with TRBJ1-5; TRBD1 is a possible D gene (5 bases). Germline assignment: CDR1 LNHDA and CDR2 SQIVND (reference sequence). The CDR3 length is 14 residues. The V end lost 6 bases, the J end lost 7 bases, and 16 bases lay between the germline ends. CDR3 DNA: TGTGCCAGTAGCCCCTGGTTAGGGGACCAGCCCCAGCATTTT. It specifies CASSPWLGDQPQHF.

This clone was recorded only once. V and J are TRBV2 and TRBJ2-5; no reliable D call. The CDR3 is 10 residues long. Trimming stripped 4 bases from V and 6 bases from J, with 3 bases between. In germline, CDR1 is SNHLY, CDR2 FYNNEI. The CDR3 DNA reads as TGTGCCAGCAGTGGAAAGACCCAGTACTTC. It translates to CASSGKTQYF.

V is TRBV5-1 and J is TRBJ2-1; D not resolved. Germline values: CDR1 SGHRS, CDR2 YFSETQ. The V end lost 6 bases, the J end lost 0 bases, and 19 bases lay between the germline ends. The CDR3 is made up of 17 amino acids. CDR3 coding DNA: TGCGCCAGCACCCAAGGGTGGGGATCTCCCTCCTACAATGAGCAGTTCTTC. This gives the protein CASTQGWGSPSYNEQFF.

The chain couples TRBV5-1 to TRBJ1-4; D not resolved. The CDR3 is 14 residues long. With 6 bases removed from V and 1 base from J, the gap between germline ends came to 10 bases. Germline V gene lookup returns CDR1 SGHRS and CDR2 YFSETQ. The chain's CDR3 is CASTRWGTNEKLFF. In DNA form, the CDR3 reads TGCGCCAGCACGAGGTGGGGAACTAATGAAAAACTGTTTTTT.

This chain uses TRBV14 with TRBJ2-1; either TRBD1 or TRBD2 may supply D (6 bases each). Germline V lookup: CDR1 SGHDN, CDR2 FVKESK. With 4 bases removed from V and 0 bases from J, the gap between germline ends came to 13 bases. This CDR3 spans 16 amino acids. The CDR3 protein is CASSRLGGGSYNEQFF. The CDR3, as DNA: TGTGCCAGCAGCCGCCTAGGAGGGGGCTCCTACAATGAGCAGTTCTTC.

The chain carries TRBV9 and TRBJ2-2; 11 bases map to TRBD2. The CDR3 loop spans 18 amino acids. Germline V gene data show CDR1 as SGDLS and CDR2 as YYNGEE. V shed 0 bases, J shed 7 bases, and the junction held 11 bases outside the gene matches. Here the CDR3 reads CASSVATSGSPPGGELFF. CDR3 DNA sequence: TGTGCCAGCAGCGTAGCTACTAGCGGGAGTCCACCTGGCGGGGAGCTGTTTTTT.

The rearrangement links TRBV5-6 to TRBJ2-1; 7 bases agree with TRBD2. Trimming cost V 4 bases and J 6 bases; bases outside gene matches: 10. The CDR3 extends over 15 amino acids. Germline CDR1 reads SGHDT; CDR2 reads YYEEEE. Written as DNA, the CDR3 is TGTGCCAGCAGCCTGCTAGCGGCAAGTGGCAATGAGCAGTTCTTC. This sequence encodes CASSLLAASGNEQFF. The full variable domain, with the rest looked up from reference TRBV5-6 and TRBJ2-1, is DAGVTQSPTHLIKTRGQQVTLRCSPKSGHDTVSWYQQALGQGPQFIFQYYEEEERQRGNFPDRFSGHQFPNYSSELNVNALLLGDSALYLCASSLLAASGNEQFFGPGTRLTVL.

V and J are TRBV6-5 and TRBJ1-5; a weak D match, TRBD1 (5 bases). V lost 7 bases and J 1 base, leaving 14 bases between the germline ends. The germline V gene encodes CDR1 MNHEY and CDR2 SVGAGI. The CDR3 consists of 15 residues. This chain's CDR3 is CASTPGIRSNQPQHF. DNA of the CDR3: TGTGCCAGCACCCCAGGGATCAGAAGCAATCAGCCCCAGCATTTT.

The chain combines TRBV10-3 with TRBJ1-1, with TRBD1 matching 12 bases. Per the germline V gene, CDR1 is ENHRY and CDR2 is SYGVKD. The CDR3 covers 14 residues. Germline trimming cut 6 bases from V and 7 bases from J; bases unmatched to any gene: 6. The CDR3 spells CAIRAGQGANEAFF. The CDR3 nucleotides read TGTGCCATCAGGGCGGGACAGGGGGCCAATGAAGCTTTCTTT.